This T cell receptor beta chain is from a study of radiation and T cells in renal cell carcinoma. The study's findings and limits: Top tumor clonotypes rose in blood 2 weeks post-radiation, then contracted.

This CDR3 is built from 12 residues. Germline lookup yields CDR1 GTSNPN and CDR2 SVGIG (reference sequence). With 0 bases removed from V and 3 bases from J, the gap between germline ends came to 6 bases. As concerns this clone: The antigen remains unidentified.

Sequenced by immunoSEQ multiplex PCR; TCRdb stores in-frame clones only, minus some. The sample carries about 160,000 clones, about 87% recorded once. The time point here: baseline pretreatment blood. The treatment is: 15 Gy SBRT to primary tumor, nephrectomy 4 weeks later. The patient's renal cell carcinoma had clear cell pathology. The chain employs TRBV30 and TRBJ2-7; unclear D gene. The clonotype was recovered from a woman aged 70-85 years with renal cell carcinoma. Sequencing used blood, obtained from a patient whose treatment included radiotherapy and nephrectomy. CDR3 amino acids: CAWSVGVYEQYF. The CDR3 DNA sequence: TGTGCCTGGAGTGTAGGTGTCTACGAGCAGTACTTC.